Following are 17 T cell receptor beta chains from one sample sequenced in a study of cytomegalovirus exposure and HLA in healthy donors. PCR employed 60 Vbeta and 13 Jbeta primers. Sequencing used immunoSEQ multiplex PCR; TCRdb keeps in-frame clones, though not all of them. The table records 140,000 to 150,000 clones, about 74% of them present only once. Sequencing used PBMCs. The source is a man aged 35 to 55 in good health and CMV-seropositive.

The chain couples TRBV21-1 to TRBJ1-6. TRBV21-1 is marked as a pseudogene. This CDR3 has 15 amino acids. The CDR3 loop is CASSKAVRPNSPLHF. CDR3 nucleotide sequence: TGTGCCAGCAGCAAAGCGGTGAGGCCGAATTCACCCCTCCACTTT.

The CDR3 region is CASSPQAGGFENEQFF. The CDR3 DNA is TGTGCCAGCAGCCCCCAAGCGGGAGGATTTGAGAATGAGCAGTTCTTC. This chain uses TRBV9 with TRBJ2-1; 9 positions match TRBD2. CDR1 is SGDLS, CDR2 YYNGEE, per germline. Trimming removed 4 bases from V and 7 bases from J; junction bases left unmatched: 12. The CDR3 is made up of 16 amino acids.

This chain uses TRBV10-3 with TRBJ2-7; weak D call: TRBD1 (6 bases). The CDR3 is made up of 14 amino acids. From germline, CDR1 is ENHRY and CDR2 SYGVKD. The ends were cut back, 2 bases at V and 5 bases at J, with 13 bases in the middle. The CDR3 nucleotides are TGTGCCATCAGTGAGGGACAGAGAAACCACGAGCAGTACTTC. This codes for CAISEGQRNHEQYF.

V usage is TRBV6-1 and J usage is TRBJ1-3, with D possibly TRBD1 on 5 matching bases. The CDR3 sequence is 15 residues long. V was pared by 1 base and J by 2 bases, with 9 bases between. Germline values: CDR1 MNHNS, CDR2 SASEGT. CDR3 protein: CASSEGAGTGNTIYF. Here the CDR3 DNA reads TGTGCCAGCAGTGAAGGGGCAGGGACTGGAAACACCATATATTTT.

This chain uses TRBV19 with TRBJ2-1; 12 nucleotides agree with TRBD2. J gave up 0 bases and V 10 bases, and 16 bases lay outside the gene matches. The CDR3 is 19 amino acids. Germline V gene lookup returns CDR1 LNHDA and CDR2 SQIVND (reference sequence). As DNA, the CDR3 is TGTGCCACAAGATCTCGACTAGCGGGAGTTTTGAGCTCCTACAATGAGCAGTTCTTC. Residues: CATRSRLAGVLSSYNEQFF.

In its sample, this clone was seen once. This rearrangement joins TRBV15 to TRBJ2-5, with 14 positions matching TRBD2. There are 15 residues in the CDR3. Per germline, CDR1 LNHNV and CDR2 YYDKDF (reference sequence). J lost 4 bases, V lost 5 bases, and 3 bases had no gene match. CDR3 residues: CATSHGTSGRETQYF. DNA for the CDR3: TGTGCCACCAGCCACGGGACTAGCGGGAGAGAGACCCAGTACTTC.

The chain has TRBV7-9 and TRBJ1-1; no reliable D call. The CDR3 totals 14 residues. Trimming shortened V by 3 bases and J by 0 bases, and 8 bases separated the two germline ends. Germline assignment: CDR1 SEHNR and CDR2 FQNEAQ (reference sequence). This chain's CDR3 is CASSFLALNTEAFF. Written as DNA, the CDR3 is TGTGCCAGCAGCTTCCTAGCCCTGAACACTGAAGCTTTCTTT.

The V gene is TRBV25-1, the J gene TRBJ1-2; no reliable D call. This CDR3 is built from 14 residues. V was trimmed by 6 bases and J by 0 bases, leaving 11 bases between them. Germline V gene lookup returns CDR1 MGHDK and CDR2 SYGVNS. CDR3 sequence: CASSSRRSNYGYTF. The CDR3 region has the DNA TGTGCCAGCAGCTCCAGGCGTTCTAACTATGGCTACACCTTC.

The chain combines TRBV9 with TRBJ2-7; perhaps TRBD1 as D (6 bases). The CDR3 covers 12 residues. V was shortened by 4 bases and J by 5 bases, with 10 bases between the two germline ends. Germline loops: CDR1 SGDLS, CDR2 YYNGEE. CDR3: CASSPQGHEQYF. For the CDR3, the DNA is TGTGCCAGCAGCCCCCAGGGGCACGAGCAGTACTTC.

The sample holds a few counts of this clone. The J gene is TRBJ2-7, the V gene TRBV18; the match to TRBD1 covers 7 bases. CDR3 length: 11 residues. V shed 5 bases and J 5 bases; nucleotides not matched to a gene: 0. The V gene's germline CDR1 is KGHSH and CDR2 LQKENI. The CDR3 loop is CASSTGDEQYF. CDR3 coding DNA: TGTGCCAGCTCAACAGGGGACGAGCAGTACTTC.

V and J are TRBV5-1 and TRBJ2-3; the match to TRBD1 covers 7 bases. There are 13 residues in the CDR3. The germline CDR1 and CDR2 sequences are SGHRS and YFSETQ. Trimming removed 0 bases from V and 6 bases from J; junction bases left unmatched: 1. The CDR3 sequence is CASSLDRGDTQYF. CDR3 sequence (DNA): TGCGCCAGCAGCTTGGACAGGGGTGATACGCAGTATTTT. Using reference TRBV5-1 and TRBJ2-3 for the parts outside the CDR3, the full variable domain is KAGVTQTPRYLIKTRGQQVTLSCSPISGHRSVSWYQQTPGQGLQFLFEYFSETQRNKGNFPGRFSGRQFSNSRSEMNVSTLELGDSALYLCASSLDRGDTQYFGPGTRLTVL.

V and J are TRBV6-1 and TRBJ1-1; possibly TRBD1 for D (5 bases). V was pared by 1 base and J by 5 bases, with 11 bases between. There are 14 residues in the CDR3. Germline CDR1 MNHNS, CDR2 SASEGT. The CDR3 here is CASSEERGLTEAFF. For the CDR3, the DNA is TGTGCCAGCAGTGAAGAACGGGGGTTGACTGAAGCTTTCTTT.

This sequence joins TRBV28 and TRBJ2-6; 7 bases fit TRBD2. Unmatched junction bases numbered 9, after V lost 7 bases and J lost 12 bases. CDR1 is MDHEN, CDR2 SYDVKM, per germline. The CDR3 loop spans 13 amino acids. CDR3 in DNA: TGTGCCAGCACCCAAAAAAGGGAGGGCGTCCTGACTTTC. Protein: CASTQKREGVLTF. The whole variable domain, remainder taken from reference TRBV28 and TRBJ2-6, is DVKVTQSSRYLVKRTGEKVFLECVQDMDHENMFWYRQDPGLGLRLIYFSYDVKMKEKGDIPEGYSVSREKKERFSLILESASTNQTSMYLCASTQKREGVLTFGAGSRLTVL.

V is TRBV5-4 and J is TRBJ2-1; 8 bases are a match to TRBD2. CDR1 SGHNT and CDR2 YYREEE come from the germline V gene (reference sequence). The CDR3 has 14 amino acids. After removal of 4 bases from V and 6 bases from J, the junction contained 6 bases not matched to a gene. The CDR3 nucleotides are TGTGCCAGCAGCCGAAAACTAGCGGCCAATGAGCAGTTCTTC. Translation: CASSRKLAANEQFF.

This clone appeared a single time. This CDR3 reads CASSFGSLAQYF. The CDR3 DNA sequence: TGTGCCAGCAGTTTTGGTAGTTTGGCCCAGTACTTC. The chain joins TRBV28 to TRBJ2-5; D ambiguous. Trimming cost V 3 bases and J 9 bases, with 11 bases left between them. CDR1 and CDR2 (germline): MDHEN, SYDVKM. The CDR3 is 12 residues long. The full variable domain, with the rest looked up from reference TRBV28 and TRBJ2-5, is DVKVTQSSRYLVKRTGEKVFLECVQDMDHENMFWYRQDPGLGLRLIYFSYDVKMKEKGDIPEGYSVSREKKERFSLILESASTNQTSMYLCASSFGSLAQYFGPGTRLLVL.

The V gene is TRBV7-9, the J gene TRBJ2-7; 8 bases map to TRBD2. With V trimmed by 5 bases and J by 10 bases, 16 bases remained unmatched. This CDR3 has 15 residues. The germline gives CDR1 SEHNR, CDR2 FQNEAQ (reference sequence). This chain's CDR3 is CASSPSLLAGGKQYF. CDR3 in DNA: TGTGCCAGCAGCCCATCTCTCCTGGCGGGAGGCAAACAGTACTTC. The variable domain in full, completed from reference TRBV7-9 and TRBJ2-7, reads DTGVSQNPRHKITKRGQNVTFRCDPISEHNRLYWYRQTLGQGPEFLTYFQNEAQLEKSRLLSDRFSAERPKGSFSTLEIQRTEQGDSAMYLCASSPSLLAGGKQYFGPGTRLTVT.

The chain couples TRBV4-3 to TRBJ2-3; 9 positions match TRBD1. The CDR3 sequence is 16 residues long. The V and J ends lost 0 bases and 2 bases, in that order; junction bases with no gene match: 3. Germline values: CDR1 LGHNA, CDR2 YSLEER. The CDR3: CASSQEDRGPTDTQYF. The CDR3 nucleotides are TGCGCCAGCAGCCAAGAGGACAGGGGTCCCACAGATACGCAGTATTTT.